The clone carrying this TCR beta chain appeared a few times. Compared with germline, one end of the junction differs, possibly owing to a read error. The data originate from a study of identical twins. One entry per CDR3 protein results from TCRdb running MiXCR on the 5' RACE reads. The sample holds 350,000 to 400,000 distinct CDR3 sequences, 7% to 9.5% seen once. CDR1 is SGHAT and CDR2 is FQNNGV in the germline V gene. The CDR3 extends over 12 amino acids. The receptor's source is a woman aged 50 to 65 in good health. The source material was naive T cells sorted from blood. This chain links TRBV11-2 with TRBJ1-3; D not resolved. The CDR3 nucleotides are TGTGCCAGCAGCTCCCCTCCTCTTGACTTGGGTTTT. It is translated as CASSSPPLDLGF.